One sample yielded the 9 T cell receptor beta chains listed below, sequenced in a study of T cell responses to AZD1222 COVID-19 vaccine. TCRdb keeps only in-frame clones here, not all; method: immunoSEQ multiplex PCR. Of fewer than 110,000 clones listed, 89% were seen once; the top ten hold 6.5% to 8%. The source was peripheral blood, collected on day 0 of AZD1222 vaccination. The receptor source for this set is an adult in good health.

The chain employs TRBV15 and TRBJ1-2; perhaps TRBD1 as D (6 bases). In germline, CDR1 is LNHNV, CDR2 YYDKDF (reference sequence). Trimming stripped 1 base from V and 0 bases from J, with 9 bases between. This CDR3 has 15 amino acids. CDR3 in DNA: TGTGCCACCAGCAGAGGGGGGCAATCTAACTATGGCTACACCTTC. Encoded protein: CATSRGGQSNYGYTF.

The CDR3 is CASSFSGSYATNEKLFF. CDR3 in DNA: TGTGCCAGCAGTTTTTCAGGGAGCTATGCAACTAATGAAAAACTGTTTTTT. The chain combines TRBV28 with TRBJ1-4, with D perhaps matching TRBD1 (5 bases). Germline V gives CDR1 MDHEN, CDR2 SYDVKM. This CDR3 is 17 amino acids long. Trimming stripped 3 bases from V and 0 bases from J, with 14 bases between.

A note on this clone: This sample also contains other DNA sequences that code for the same CDR3. The rearrangement uses TRBV28 and TRBJ1-5, with D maybe TRBD1 (6 bases). V lost 9 bases and J 7 bases, leaving 25 bases between the germline ends. Germline values: CDR1 MDHEN, CDR2 SYDVKM. The CDR3 has 16 amino acids. The CDR3 protein is CASSLLTGTSRQPQHF. The CDR3 nucleotides are TGTGCCAGTAGCCTTCTTACCGGGACATCTAGGCAGCCCCAGCATTTT.

This clone was detected only once. The rearrangement links TRBV5-1 to TRBJ2-2; 12 bases are a match to TRBD2. This CDR3 region has 18 residues. Trimming took 0 bases from V and 0 from J; bases not matched to a gene: 3. Per germline, CDR1 SGHRS and CDR2 YFSETQ. CDR3 loop: CASSLGWTSGANTGELFF. The CDR3 DNA sequence: TGCGCCAGCAGCTTGGGTTGGACTAGCGGGGCGAACACCGGGGAGCTGTTTTTT.

This chain links TRBV7-2 with TRBJ2-1, with 9 positions matching TRBD2. CDR1 and CDR2 (germline): SGHTA, FQGNSA. Unmatched junction bases numbered 9, after V lost 8 bases and J lost 4 bases. CDR3 length: 15 residues. As DNA, the CDR3 is TGTGCCAGCCGTATAAGGCGGGAGGGATACAATGAGCAGTTCTTC. Its protein product is CASRIRREGYNEQFF.

V gene TRBV6-5 combines with J gene TRBJ2-5; D possibly uses TRBD1 or TRBD2 (5 bases each). Trimming removed 5 bases from V and 4 bases from J, with 14 bases in between. There are 14 residues in the CDR3. Germline V gene sequence: CDR1 MNHEY, CDR2 SVGAGI. The CDR3 loop reads CASSSRRGVETQYF. The DNA of the CDR3 is TGTGCCAGCAGTAGCCGAAGGGGAGTAGAGACCCAGTACTTC.

The rearrangement joins TRBV7-9 to TRBJ1-4; 7 positions match TRBD1. The V gene end was trimmed by 10 bases and the J gene end by 5 bases; junction bases not matched to a gene: 10. The CDR3 has 14 amino acids. Germline loops: CDR1 SEHNR, CDR2 FQNEAQ (reference sequence). The CDR3 bases are TGTGCCACAGCATGGGGACAGATAAATGAAAAACTGTTTTTT. Residues: CATAWGQINEKLFF. Full variable domain (rest looked up from reference TRBV7-9 and TRBJ1-4): DTGVSQNPRHKITKRGQNVTFRCDPISEHNRLYWYRQTLGQGPEFLTYFQNEAQLEKSRLLSDRFSAERPKGSFSTLEIQRTEQGDSAMYLCATAWGQINEKLFFGSGTQLSVL.

The V and J genes are TRBV15 and TRBJ1-5, with 7 bases fitting TRBD1. Germline CDR1 LNHNV, CDR2 YYDKDF (reference sequence). J lost 7 bases, V lost 1 base, and 7 bases had no gene match. The CDR3 spans 15 residues. This chain's CDR3 is CATSRGQGVWQPQHF. CDR3 DNA sequence: TGTGCCACCAGCAGAGGGCAGGGGGTTTGGCAGCCCCAGCATTTT.

V is TRBV5-1 and J is TRBJ1-1; D is possibly TRBD1 (5 bases). CDR3 size: 14 residues. V was pared by 3 bases and J by 4 bases, with 13 bases between. Germline lookup yields CDR1 SGHRS and CDR2 YFSETQ. CDR3 region: CASSSGGGSTEAFF. CDR3 sequence (DNA): TGCGCCAGCAGCTCCGGTGGGGGGTCCACTGAAGCTTTCTTT.